The rows below give T cell receptor beta chains drawn from one sample of a study of T cell changes during pregnancy in multiple sclerosis. Sequencing used immunoSEQ multiplex PCR; TCRdb keeps in-frame clones, though not all of them. There are about 60,000 clones in the sample; around 92% occur only once, and 2.3% lies in the top ten. Source: peripheral blood, taken in the first trimester of pregnancy. All receptors derive from a female donor with multiple sclerosis, enrolled in a pregnancy study. Both conserved end residues are part of each CDR3. D genes are given only for firm matches. Not all rows give a size; the values are once, few, many and, for expanded clones, a class.

V,J,D,size,DNA,CDR3
TRBV7-3,TRBJ2-5,NA,NA,NA,CASSFGSGGRGDEQYF
TRBV9,TRBJ2-7,TRBD1,NA,TGTGCCAGCAGCCCAGAGAGGAGGACAGGGTCACATGAGCAGTACTTC,CASSPERRTGSHEQYF
TRBV21-1,TRBJ1-1,NA,NA,TGTGGCCGGGGAAGAAACACTGAAGCTTTCTTT,CGRGRNTEAFF
TRBV6-5,TRBJ1-2,TRBD1,once,TGTGCCAGCAGTTGGCGACAGGGAAACTATGGCTACACCTTC,CASSWRQGNYGYTF
TRBV15,TRBJ1-3,NA,NA,TGTGCCACCAGCAGAGGACTGGGGGCAGGCCACTCTGGAAACACCATATATTTT,CATSRGLGAGHSGNTIYF
TRBV7-2,TRBJ2-1,NA,once,TGTGCCAGCAGCTTCCCCGGGAGTCCCCTCTACAATGAGCAGTTCTTC,CASSFPGSPLYNEQFF
TRBV7-7,TRBJ2-3,NA,NA,TGTGCTAGCAGCTTAGGAGGAGGGCTGGCAGATACGCAGTATTTT,CASSLGGGLADTQYF
TRBV29-1,TRBJ2-5,NA,NA,TGCAGCGTTGGGAGGGGCCAAGAGACCCAGTACTTC,CSVGRGQETQYF
TRBV4-3,TRBJ1-3,NA,NA,TGCGCCAGCAGCCAAGATCTAGGTGACTCTGGAAACACCATATATTTT,CASSQDLGDSGNTIYF
TRBV6-5,TRBJ2-2,NA,NA,TGTGCCAGCAGCCGGAACACCGGGGAGCTGTTTTTT,CASSRNTGELFF
TRBV7-2,TRBJ2-3,NA,few,TGTGCCAGCAGCTTATTGGCAGCGACAGATACGCAGTATTTT,CASSLLAATDTQYF
TRBV30,TRBJ2-7,TRBD1,NA,TGTGCCTGGGGGACAGGGGAAGAAGGTACCTACGAGCAGTACTTC,CAWGTGEEGTYEQYF
TRBV6-1,TRBJ1-2,NA,once,TGTGCCAGCAGCTTAGGGACTGACGGATATGGCTACACCTTC,CASSLGTDGYGYTF
TRBV4-3,TRBJ2-7,TRBD1,NA,TGCGCCAGCAGCCAAGAGACAGGGCGTTACGAGCAGTACTTC,CASSQETGRYEQYF
TRBV25-1,TRBJ1-1,NA,NA,TGTGCCAGCAGTGAAGGTCAGGGGTGGGACACTGAAGCTTTCTTT,CASSEGQGWDTEAFF
TRBV9,TRBJ1-4,TRBD1,NA,TGTGCCAGCAGCGACGGGACAGGAGTACCCAAACTGTTTTTT,CASSDGTGVPKLFF
TRBV29-1,TRBJ1-1,NA,once,TGCAGCGTTGGCTCGTCGGTTGAAGCTTTCTTT,CSVGSSVEAFF
TRBV28,TRBJ1-2,TRBD1,NA,TGTGCCAGCACCCCACAGGGGTTTTCTGGCTACACCTTC,CASTPQGFSGYTF
TRBV6-5,TRBJ1-1,NA,NA,TGTGCCAGCAGTTACTCGTCAGGGGCTGAAGCTTTCTTT,CASSYSSGAEAFF
TRBV28,TRBJ2-4,TRBD2,NA,TGTGCCAGCGTCCCCTCGGGTAGCGGGAGGCGGGCCAAAAACATTCAGTACTTC,CASVPSGSGRRAKNIQYF
TRBV27,TRBJ2-3,TRBD1,NA,TGTGCCAGCAGTCAATCGGCCGGGACAGCCACAGATACGCAGTATTTT,CASSQSAGTATDTQYF
TRBV7-3,TRBJ2-2,NA,NA,TGTGCCAGCAGCCGGGAGATTACCGGGGAGCTGTTTTTT,CASSREITGELFF
TRBV13,TRBJ1-1,NA,NA,TGTGCCAGCAGCTCAGCTTACAGCACTGAAGCTTTCTTT,CASSSAYSTEAFF
TRBV6-5,TRBJ1-1,NA,NA,TGTGCCAGCAGTTACGGGTTAGCATTTATGAACACTGAAGCTTTCTTT,CASSYGLAFMNTEAFF
TRBV28,TRBJ2-1,TRBD2,NA,TGTGCCAGCAGTTTACCACTAGCGGGGTACAATGAGCAGTTCTTC,CASSLPLAGYNEQFF